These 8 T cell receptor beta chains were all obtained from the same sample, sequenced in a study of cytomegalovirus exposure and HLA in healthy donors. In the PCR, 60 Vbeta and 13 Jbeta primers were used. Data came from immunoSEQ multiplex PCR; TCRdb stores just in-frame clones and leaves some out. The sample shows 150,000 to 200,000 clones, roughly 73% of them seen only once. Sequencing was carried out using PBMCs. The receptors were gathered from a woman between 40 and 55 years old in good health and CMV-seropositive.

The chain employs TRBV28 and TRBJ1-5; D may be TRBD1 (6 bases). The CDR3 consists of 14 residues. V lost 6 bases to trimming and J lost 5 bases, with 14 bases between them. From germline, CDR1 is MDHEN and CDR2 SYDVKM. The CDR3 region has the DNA TGTGCCAGCAGCCACGCACCAGGGGATCAGCCCCAGCATTTT. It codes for CASSHAPGDQPQHF.

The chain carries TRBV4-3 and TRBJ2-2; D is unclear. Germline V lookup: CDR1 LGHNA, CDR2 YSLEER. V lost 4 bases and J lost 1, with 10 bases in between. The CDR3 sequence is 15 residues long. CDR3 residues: CASSPTDMNTGELFF. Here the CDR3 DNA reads TGCGCCAGCAGCCCGACCGACATGAACACCGGGGAGCTGTTTTTT.

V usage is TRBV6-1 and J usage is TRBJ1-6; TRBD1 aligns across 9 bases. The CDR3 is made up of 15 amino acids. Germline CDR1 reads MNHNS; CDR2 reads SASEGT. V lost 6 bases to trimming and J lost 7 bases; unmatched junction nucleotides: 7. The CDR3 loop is CASRMTGGINSPLHF. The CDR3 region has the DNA TGTGCCAGCAGGATGACAGGGGGGATAAATTCACCCCTCCACTTT.

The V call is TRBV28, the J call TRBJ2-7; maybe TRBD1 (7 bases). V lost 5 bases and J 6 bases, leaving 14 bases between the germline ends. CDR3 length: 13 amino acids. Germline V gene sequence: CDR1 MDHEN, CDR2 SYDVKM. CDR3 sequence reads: CASSLPQGGEQYF. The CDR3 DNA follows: TGTGCCAGCAGTCTTCCCCAGGGGGGCGAGCAGTACTTC.

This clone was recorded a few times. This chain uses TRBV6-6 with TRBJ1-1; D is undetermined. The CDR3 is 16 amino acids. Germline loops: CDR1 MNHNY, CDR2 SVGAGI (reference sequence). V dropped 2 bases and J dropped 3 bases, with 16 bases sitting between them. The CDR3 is CASSYGSRAADTEAFF. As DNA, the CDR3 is TGTGCCAGCAGTTACGGTTCCCGCGCCGCCGACACTGAAGCTTTCTTT.

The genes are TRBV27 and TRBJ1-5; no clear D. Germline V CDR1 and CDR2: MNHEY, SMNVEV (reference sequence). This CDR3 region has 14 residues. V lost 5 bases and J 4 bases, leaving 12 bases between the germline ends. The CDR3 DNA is TGTGCCAGCAGTGGGCCCGATAAGAATCAGCCCCAGCATTTT. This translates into CASSGPDKNQPQHF.

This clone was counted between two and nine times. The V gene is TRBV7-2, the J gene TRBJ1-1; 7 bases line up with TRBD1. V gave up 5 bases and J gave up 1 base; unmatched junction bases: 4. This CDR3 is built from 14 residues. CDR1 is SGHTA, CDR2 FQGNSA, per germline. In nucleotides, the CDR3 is TGTGCCAGCAGCCCCCGACAGGGGAACACTGAAGCTTTCTTT. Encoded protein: CASSPRQGNTEAFF.

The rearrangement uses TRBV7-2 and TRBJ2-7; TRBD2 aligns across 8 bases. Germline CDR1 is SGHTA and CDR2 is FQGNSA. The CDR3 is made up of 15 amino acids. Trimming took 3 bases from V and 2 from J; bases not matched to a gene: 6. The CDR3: CASSFGGAGTYEQYF. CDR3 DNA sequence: TGTGCCAGCAGCTTCGGGGGGGCTGGCACCTACGAGCAGTACTTC.